This TCR beta chain was captured in a study of OX40 agonist ivuxolimab in advanced cancers. Study-wide background: Given to patients was ivuxolimab, an agonistic anti-OX40 (CD134) antibody.

Blood was sampled at baseline, cycle 4 day 1, and cycle 7 day 1. The V end lost 6 bases, the J end lost 1 base, and 6 bases lay between the germline ends. CDR1 and CDR2 from the germline V gene are MNHNS and SASEGT. The length of the CDR3 is 13 residues. The data were produced by immunoSEQ multiplex PCR, yet TCRdb's version contains in-frame clones alone and is incomplete. The sample lists 49,000 or so clones; 84% were seen once. The receptor's source is an adult with an advanced solid tumor such as melanoma, head and neck, liver or kidney cancer. The chain employs TRBV6-1 and TRBJ2-2; D uncertain. Source: CD4+ or CD8+ T cells sorted from blood, taken in a trial of the OX40 agonist ivuxolimab. The CDR3 DNA reads TGTGCCAGCAGCTACATGAACACCGGGGAGCTGTTTTTT. Translating it yields CASSYMNTGELFF.